Below, 25 T cell receptor beta chains from the same sample are listed, as sequenced in a study of cytomegalovirus exposure and HLA in healthy donors. Primers for the PCR totalled 60 Vbeta and 13 Jbeta. The assay was immunoSEQ multiplex PCR, and TCRdb's table has in-frame clones only and misses some. In all, the sample yields approximately 68,000 clones. The sequencing sample was made of PBMCs. These TCRs come from a female donor in good health and CMV-seropositive.

The rearrangement joins TRBV29-1 to TRBJ2-1, with TRBD1 matching over 12 bases. From germline, CDR1 is SQVTM and CDR2 ANQGSEA. The CDR3 is made up of 13 amino acids. J lost 7 bases, V lost 4 bases, and 2 bases had no gene match. The CDR3 here is CSVGDRGQNEQFF. In DNA form, the CDR3 reads TGCAGCGTTGGGGACAGGGGGCAAAATGAGCAGTTCTTC.

By frequency, this clone is medium-sized. The chain uses TRBV19 and TRBJ1-1, with 9 nucleotides matching TRBD1. Germline trimming cut 6 bases from V and 5 bases from J; bases unmatched to any gene: 4. This CDR3 has 13 amino acids. Germline loops: CDR1 LNHDA, CDR2 SQIVND (reference sequence). The CDR3 DNA follows: TGTGCCAGTAGAGACAGGGGGTCGACTGAAGCTTTCTTT. Translated, it gives CASRDRGSTEAFF.

The rearrangement joins TRBV5-5 to TRBJ2-1, with TRBD1 identical over 12 bases. The CDR3 loop spans 15 amino acids. CDR1 SGHKS and CDR2 YYEKEE come from the germline V gene (reference sequence). J lost 12 bases, V lost 4 bases, and 11 bases had no gene match. CDR3 coding DNA: TGTGCCAGCAGCCCCCCGGGACAGGGGGCCAGGGGGCAGTTCTTC. Encoded protein: CASSPPGQGARGQFF.

This chain joins TRBV9 and TRBJ2-7; weak D call: TRBD1 (6 bases). Germline-derived CDR1 and CDR2 are SGDLS and YYNGEE. The V gene lost 4 bases and the J gene lost 2 bases, with 13 bases spanning the gap. The CDR3 totals 14 residues. In nucleotides, the CDR3 is TGTGCCAGCAGCCCTTCCGGGACAACCTACGAGCAGTACTTC. It encodes CASSPSGTTYEQYF.

The CDR3 is CASSVIAGGTYNEQFF. DNA of the CDR3: TGTGCCAGCAGTGTAATAGCGGGAGGCACCTACAATGAGCAGTTCTTC. The chain employs TRBV28 and TRBJ2-1, with 10 bases identical to TRBD2. The germline V gene encodes CDR1 MDHEN and CDR2 SYDVKM. V was pared by 5 bases and J by 2 bases, with 6 bases of the junction left unmatched. This CDR3 region has 16 residues.

The genes are TRBV5-4 and TRBJ1-1; D remains ambiguous. This CDR3 comprises 14 residues. In germline, CDR1 is SGHNT, CDR2 YYREEE (reference sequence). Trimming pared 2 bases from V and 1 base from J, leaving 9 bases between. CDR3 amino acids: CASSLNPGNTEAFF. Here the CDR3 DNA reads TGTGCCAGCAGCTTAAATCCAGGGAACACTGAAGCTTTCTTT.

This chain uses TRBV5-6 with TRBJ2-1, with a weak D call TRBD1 (5 bases). This CDR3 spans 12 amino acids. V was trimmed by 0 bases and J by 7 bases, leaving 5 bases between them. Germline lookup yields CDR1 SGHDT and CDR2 YYEEEE. DNA of the CDR3: TGTGCCAGCAGCTTGGGGACAAATGAGCAGTTCTTC. It specifies CASSLGTNEQFF.

This chain connects TRBV19 to TRBJ2-2; the match to TRBD1 covers 10 bases. The germline V gene encodes CDR1 LNHDA and CDR2 SQIVND (reference sequence). After removal of 6 bases from V and 4 bases from J, the junction contained 5 bases not matched to a gene. There are 15 residues in the CDR3. CDR3 nucleotides: TGTGCCAGTAGATTCAGGGACAGGGGCACCGGGGAGCTGTTTTTT. Its translation: CASRFRDRGTGELFF.

The chain couples TRBV6-9 to TRBJ1-5; 7 bases align to TRBD1. There are 17 residues in the CDR3. V shed 8 bases and J 2 bases; nucleotides not matched to a gene: 15. Germline CDR1 and CDR2: MNHGY and SVAAGI. The DNA of the CDR3 is TGTGCCAGCCTCTTACTTGACAGGGAAGTAGGCAATCAGCCCCAGCATTTT. Translated: CASLLLDREVGNQPQHF.

The chain couples TRBV12-5 to TRBJ2-2; weak D call: TRBD1 (5 bases). In germline, CDR1 is LGHNT, CDR2 FRNRAP. V dropped 1 base and J dropped 1 base, with 10 bases sitting between them. CDR3 length: 16 amino acids. CDR3 coding DNA: TGTGCTAGTGGTTTGGCCACAGGCTTGAACACCGGGGAGCTGTTTTTT. This translates into CASGLATGLNTGELFF.

V and J are TRBV28 and TRBJ1-2; 10 bases fit TRBD1. V lost 4 bases to trimming and J lost 1 base; unmatched junction nucleotides: 6. The length of the CDR3 is 16 residues. Germline CDR1 and CDR2: MDHEN and SYDVKM. The CDR3 is CASSSRQGAGNYGYTF. The CDR3 DNA is TGTGCCAGCAGTTCTCGACAGGGGGCCGGTAACTATGGCTACACCTTC.

The J gene is TRBJ1-1, the V gene TRBV7-9; D unresolved. The CDR3 has 11 amino acids. Germline V lookup: CDR1 SEHNR, CDR2 FQNEAQ (reference sequence). The ends were cut back, 4 bases at V and 10 bases at J, with 10 bases in the middle. The CDR3 DNA is TGTGCCAGCAGCTCTGAACAGATAGCTTTCTTT. It yields the protein CASSSEQIAFF.

This sequence joins TRBV6-1 and TRBJ2-1, with 12 bases aligning to TRBD2. V was clipped by 0 bases and J by 8 bases; unmatched bases: 8. CDR1 MNHNS and CDR2 SASEGT come from the germline V gene. The CDR3 runs 17 residues. For the CDR3, the DNA is TGTGCCAGCAGTGAAGCGAGACTAGCGGGAGTAGTGGATGAGCAGTTCTTC. Protein sequence: CASSEARLAGVVDEQFF.

The chain joins TRBV18 to TRBJ2-1; TRBD2 might be the D (5 bases). Looked up from germline, CDR1 is KGHSH and CDR2 is LQKENI. V was clipped by 3 bases and J by 9 bases, with 15 bases between them. The CDR3 runs to 14 residues. The CDR3 here is CASSPIEGHGEQFF. CDR3 DNA sequence: TGTGCCAGCTCACCCATAGAGGGCCACGGTGAGCAGTTCTTC.

This chain uses TRBV15 with TRBJ1-2; TRBD1 is a possible D gene (6 bases). The length of the CDR3 is 16 residues. Trimming shortened V by 1 base and J by 2 bases, and 14 bases separated the two germline ends. Germline CDR1 is LNHNV and CDR2 is YYDKDF (reference sequence). CDR3 DNA: TGTGCCACCAGCAGAGTGCTTGGACAGTTAAACTATGGCTACACCTTC. The encoded protein is CATSRVLGQLNYGYTF.

The chain's CDR3 is CASSDGGGANEQFF. The CDR3 region has the DNA TGTGCCAGCAGTGATGGCGGGGGGGCTAATGAGCAGTTCTTC. The J gene is TRBJ2-1, the V gene TRBV6-1, with TRBD2 identical over 9 bases. Germline CDR1 reads MNHNS; CDR2 reads SASEGT. CDR3 length: 14 residues. The J segment lost 7 bases and the V segment lost 3 bases, leaving 4 bases of the junction unmatched.

The chain has TRBV11-2 and TRBJ2-7, with D unclear. The germline CDR1 and CDR2 sequences are SGHAT and FQNNGV. This CDR3 has 15 amino acids. V was cut by 1 base and J by 0 bases, with 10 bases left in between. The CDR3 bases are TGTGCCAGCAGCTTAGCCGTTACTCCCTCCTACGAGCAGTACTTC. Translating gives CASSLAVTPSYEQYF.

J is TRBJ1-3 and V is TRBV6-5; D may be TRBD1 (6 bases). The CDR3 has 15 residues. Per germline, CDR1 MNHEY and CDR2 SVGAGI. V dropped 3 bases and J dropped 0 bases, with 9 bases sitting between them. In nucleotides, the CDR3 is TGTGCCAGCAGTTATGAGGGGGACTCTGGAAACACCATATATTTT. It specifies CASSYEGDSGNTIYF.

V is TRBV7-9 and J is TRBJ1-1; D uncertain. CDR3 length equals 13 residues. Germline loops: CDR1 SEHNR, CDR2 FQNEAQ (reference sequence). V lost 5 bases and J lost 10, with 17 bases in between. For the CDR3, the DNA is TGTGCCAGCAGCCCGCTCCTCAGCGGGTTAGCTTTCTTT. Its translation is CASSPLLSGLAFF.

The V gene is TRBV30, the J gene TRBJ1-6, with 7 bases matching TRBD1. Per the germline V gene, CDR1 is GTSNPN and CDR2 is SVGIG (reference sequence). This CDR3 spans 13 amino acids. The V and J ends lost 2 bases and 8 bases, in that order; junction bases with no gene match: 3. The DNA of the CDR3 is TGTGCCTGGAGTCCCGGGACAGATTCACCCCTCCACTTT. This sequence encodes CAWSPGTDSPLHF.

The chain combines TRBV29-1 with TRBJ1-2, with D unresolved. CDR1 is SQVTM, CDR2 ANQGSEA, per germline. This CDR3 spans 12 amino acids. The V gene lost 6 bases and the J gene lost 7 bases, with 15 bases spanning the gap. CDR3 coding DNA: TGCAGCGTGGCGGACTCGGAGGGTGGCTACACCTTC. Protein: CSVADSEGGYTF.

This chain uses TRBV4-2 with TRBJ2-5; 9 nucleotides line up with TRBD2. Per the germline V gene, CDR1 is LGHNA and CDR2 is YNFKEQ. Unmatched junction bases numbered 8, after V lost 4 bases and J lost 5 bases. This CDR3 has 15 residues. The CDR3, as DNA: TGTGCCAGCAGCCCGCGGGAGGGCTTAGTGGAGACCCAGTACTTC. It encodes CASSPREGLVETQYF.

V is TRBV7-9 and J is TRBJ1-1, with no clear D. CDR1 and CDR2 (germline): SEHNR, FQNEAQ (reference sequence). The V end lost 7 bases, the J end lost 6 bases, and 18 bases lay between the germline ends. CDR3 length: 14 residues. CDR3 amino acids: CASINGVLDAEAFF. CDR3 in DNA: TGTGCCAGCATCAACGGGGTATTAGACGCTGAAGCTTTCTTT. Full variable domain (outside the CDR3, taken from reference TRBV7-9 and TRBJ1-1): DTGVSQNPRHKITKRGQNVTFRCDPISEHNRLYWYRQTLGQGPEFLTYFQNEAQLEKSRLLSDRFSAERPKGSFSTLEIQRTEQGDSAMYLCASINGVLDAEAFFGQGTRLTVV.

J is TRBJ2-2 and V is TRBV7-9; 7 bases align to TRBD2. V lost 4 bases and J lost 5; bases outside the gene matches: 7. CDR1 is SEHNR, CDR2 FQNEAQ, per germline (reference sequence). The CDR3 is 15 residues long. The CDR3 region has the DNA TGTGCCAGCAGCTCCCGAGCGGGACCGACCGGGGAGCTGTTTTTT. Protein: CASSSRAGPTGELFF.

This chain uses TRBV15 with TRBJ1-2; the D is unclear. The V and J ends lost 0 bases and 2 bases respectively, with 7 bases between them. CDR1 is LNHNV and CDR2 is YYDKDF in the germline V gene (reference sequence). The CDR3 consists of 14 residues. CDR3 loop: CATSRDGGNYGYTF. CDR3 DNA sequence: TGTGCCACCAGCAGAGATGGCGGAAACTATGGCTACACCTTC.